The rows below give T cell receptor beta chains drawn from one sample of a study of blood T cell repertoires in COVID-19. Only in-frame clones appear in the TCRdb table, and some are missing; sequencing was by immunoSEQ multiplex PCR. The sample yields about 16,000 clones, around 87% seen once. Material: peripheral blood. The receptors were sampled from a human donor in a cohort sampled during active COVID-19. The CDR3 runs from the conserved cysteine through the conserved F or W. D genes are given only for firm matches. Size tells how often a clone was seen (once, few, many) or the class of an expanded clone, and some rows leave it out.

J gene | V gene | clone size | D gene | CDR3 protein | CDR3 DNA
TRBJ1-1 | TRBV7-9 | NA | TRBD1 | CASSLATSGQDNTEAFF | TGTGCCAGCAGCTTAGCTACCTCGGGACAGGATAACACTGAAGCTTTCTTT
TRBJ1-2 | TRBV10-3 | NA | TRBD1 | CAISYADRANYGYTF | TGTGCCATCAGCTACGCGGACAGGGCTAACTATGGCTACACCTTC
TRBJ2-1 | TRBV7-2 | NA | TRBD2 | CASSLGEAGGNEQFF | TGTGCCAGCAGCTTAGGGGAAGCGGGGGGCAATGAGCAGTTCTTC
TRBJ1-6 | TRBV3-1/TRBV3-2 | NA | NA | CASSQVSGDAPLHF | TGTGCCAGCAGCCAAGTTTCGGGGGATGCACCCCTCCACTTT
TRBJ2-6 | TRBV18 | NA | TRBD1 | CASSPLQGATLGGANVLTF | TGTGCCAGCTCACCACTTCAGGGGGCAACCCTCGGAGGGGCCAACGTCCTGACTTTC
TRBJ1-1 | TRBV19 | NA | TRBD1 | CASNTGDSLIEAFF | TGTGCCAGTAATACCGGGGACAGCCTCATTGAAGCTTTCTTT
TRBJ1-6 | TRBV28 | NA | NA | CASSLVQWPYNSPLHF | TGTGCCAGCAGTCTAGTTCAGTGGCCCTATAATTCACCCCTCCACTTT
TRBJ2-6 | TRBV11-3 | NA | NA | CASSFGGAGANVLTF | TGTGCCAGCAGCTTTGGAGGGGCTGGGGCCAACGTCCTGACTTTC
TRBJ2-4 | TRBV7-2 | NA | TRBD2 | CASRSGGAAKNIQYF | TGTGCCAGCAGATCCGGGGGGGCGGCCAAAAACATTCAGTACTTC
TRBJ1-6 | TRBV29-1 | NA | TRBD1 | CSVSETGVGNSPLHF | TGCAGCGTCTCCGAAACAGGGGTTGGCAATTCACCCCTCCACTTT
TRBJ1-1 | TRBV12-5 | NA | NA | CASGLETWLNTEAFF | TGTGCTAGTGGTTTGGAGACATGGCTGAACACTGAAGCTTTCTTT
TRBJ1-5 | TRBV7-9 | NA | NA | CASSPKGGDQPQHF | TGTGCCAGCAGCCCTAAGGGCGGGGATCAGCCCCAGCATTTT
TRBJ1-4 | TRBV9 | NA | TRBD1 | CASSVTGEGANEKLFF | TGTGCCAGCAGCGTGACAGGGGAGGGAGCTAATGAAAAACTGTTTTTT
TRBJ2-3 | TRBV6-5 | NA | TRBD2 | CASLIAGGLTDTQYF | TGTGCCAGCTTAATAGCGGGGGGACTCACAGATACGCAGTATTTT
TRBJ2-5 | TRBV7-8 | few | TRBD2 | CASSYGTSGVGTQYF | TGTGCCAGCAGCTATGGGACCAGCGGGGTTGGGACCCAGTACTTC
TRBJ1-1 | TRBV14 | once | NA | CASTEGGVWDTEAFF | TGTGCCAGCACCGAGGGGGGGGTATGGGACACTGAAGCTTTCTTT
TRBJ2-6 | TRBV6-5 | NA | TRBD1 | CATTGSGGANVLTF | TGTGCCACGACAGGGTCAGGCGGGGCCAACGTCCTGACTTTC
TRBJ1-3 | TRBV13 | NA | NA | CASSLAQSTSGNTIYF | TGTGCCAGCAGCTTAGCACAGTCCACCTCTGGAAACACCATATATTTT
TRBJ1-2 | TRBV5-1 | NA | TRBD1 | CASSSGQGFGYTF | TGCGCCAGCAGCAGTGGACAGGGGTTTGGCTACACCTTC
TRBJ1-1 | TRBV2 | few | NA | CASTSEDTEAFF | TGTGCCAGCACGAGTGAGGACACTGAAGCTTTCTTT
TRBJ2-2 | TRBV7-2 | NA | TRBD2 | CASSSRTSLGGGELFF | TGTGCCAGCAGCTCGAGGACTAGCCTAGGAGGCGGGGAGCTGTTTTTT
TRBJ1-3 | TRBV7-6 | NA | TRBD1 | CASSAETGEGNTIYF | TGTGCCAGCAGCGCCGAGACAGGGGAGGGAAACACCATATATTTT
TRBJ1-1 | TRBV5-8 | NA | NA | CASSSGTLYTEAFF | TGTGCCAGCAGTTCAGGGACTTTGTACACTGAAGCTTTCTTT
TRBJ1-4 | TRBV5-1 | NA | TRBD1 | CASSRDSLSTNEKLFF | TGCGCCAGCAGCAGGGACAGTTTGTCAACTAATGAAAAACTGTTTTTT
TRBJ1-5 | TRBV19 | few | TRBD1 | CASNPQGEGGQPQHF | TGTGCCAGTAATCCACAGGGGGAGGGAGGTCAGCCCCAGCATTTT
TRBJ2-7 | TRBV12-3/TRBV12-4 | few | NA | CASRDSYSYEQYF | TGTGCCAGCAGGGACAGTTACTCCTACGAGCAGTACTTC
TRBJ2-5 | TRBV2 | NA | TRBD1 | CASGDQTGSGQETQYF | TGTGCCAGCGGAGACCAGACAGGGTCTGGGCAAGAGACCCAGTACTTC
TRBJ1-5 | TRBV4-2 | NA | TRBD1 | CASSQGQGYKPQHF | TGTGCCAGCAGCCAAGGACAGGGGTATAAGCCCCAGCATTTT
TRBJ2-1 | TRBV7-9 | NA | TRBD1 | CASSSRNDREHYNEQFF | TGTGCCAGCAGCTCCCGTAATGACAGGGAACATTACAATGAGCAGTTCTTC
TRBJ2-3 | TRBV11-3 | NA | NA | CASSLGGRAQYF | TGTGCCAGCAGCTTAGGGGGGCGAGCGCAGTATTTT
TRBJ2-7 | TRBV28 | NA | NA | CASSTGFNEQYF | TGTGCCAGCAGTACAGGGTTCAACGAGCAGTACTTC
TRBJ1-2 | TRBV27 | NA | TRBD1 | CASSRALDRGRGYTF | TGTGCCAGCAGTCGAGCGCTTGACAGGGGGCGCGGCTACACCTTC
TRBJ1-4 | TRBV5-1 | NA | TRBD1 | CASRGGGDRIGKLFF | TGCGCCAGCAGAGGGGGTGGGGACAGGATTGGAAAACTGTTTTTT
TRBJ2-5 | TRBV3-1/TRBV3-2 | NA | TRBD1 | CASSLSDRMSWETQYF | TGTGCCAGCAGCCTCTCGGACAGGATGTCATGGGAGACCCAGTACTTC
TRBJ1-5 | TRBV18 | few | TRBD1 | CASSPTGGIPRQPQHF | TGTGCCAGCTCACCAACAGGGGGCATCCCCCGGCAGCCCCAGCATTTT
TRBJ1-4 | TRBV7-8 | NA | NA | CASSQREKLFF | TGTGCCAGCAGCCAACGGGAAAAACTGTTTTTT
TRBJ2-1 | TRBV7-8 | few | TRBD2 | CASSVVGTSPYNEQFF | TGTGCCAGCAGCGTCGTTGGGACTAGCCCCTACAATGAGCAGTTCTTC
TRBJ1-1 | TRBV6-6 | NA | NA | CASSRLDPREAFF | TGTGCCAGCAGCCGACTGGATCCCAGGGAAGCTTTCTTT
TRBJ2-5 | TRBV7-2 | NA | TRBD2 | CASSSSLGLAGLSQYF | TGTGCCAGCAGCTCGTCCCTGGGACTAGCAGGCCTATCCCAGTACTTC
TRBJ2-5 | TRBV27 | NA | TRBD1 | CASSLDRVGETQYF | TGTGCCAGCAGTTTGGACAGGGTAGGAGAGACCCAGTACTTC
TRBJ2-7 | TRBV5-4 | once | NA | CASSPGQSLEQYF | TGTGCCAGCAGCCCGGGACAAAGCCTAGAGCAGTACTTC
TRBJ1-6 | TRBV6-6 | NA | NA | CASSYDITSPLHF | TGTGCCAGCAGTTACGACATAACTTCACCCCTCCACTTT
TRBJ2-5 | TRBV25-1 | NA | NA | CASSETGDLGTQYF | TGTGCCAGCAGTGAAACGGGGGATTTAGGGACCCAGTACTTC
TRBJ2-5 | TRBV6-2/TRBV6-3 | NA | TRBD2 | CASSYGSSGGGETQYF | TGTGCCAGCAGTTACGGGTCTAGCGGGGGTGGAGAGACCCAGTACTTC
TRBJ2-4 | TRBV28 | NA | TRBD2 | CASSLSGGRAKNIQYF | TGTGCCAGCAGTTTATCGGGGGGGCGTGCCAAAAACATTCAGTACTTC
TRBJ1-5 | TRBV5-1 | NA | TRBD1 | CASSPGGQGHQPQHF | TGCGCCAGCAGCCCTGGGGGACAGGGCCATCAGCCCCAGCATTTT
TRBJ2-7 | TRBV6-2/TRBV6-3 | NA | NA | CASSPQPPGSLSYEQYF | TGTGCCAGCAGTCCGCAGCCTCCGGGATCCCTATCCTACGAGCAGTACTTC
TRBJ2-1 | TRBV18 | NA | NA | CASSASPAQGNEQFF | TGTGCCAGCTCAGCGTCCCCTGCCCAGGGCAATGAGCAGTTCTTC
TRBJ1-2 | TRBV7-2 | NA | TRBD1 | CASSLDPVGQGEPWPGYTF | TGTGCCAGCAGCCTTGACCCGGTCGGACAGGGGGAACCTTGGCCTGGCTACACCTTC
TRBJ1-1 | TRBV19 | NA | NA | CASSGGGNEAFF | TGTGCCAGTAGTGGGGGAGGCAATGAAGCTTTCTTT
TRBJ1-5 | TRBV12-3/TRBV12-4 | NA | NA | CASSFPGNQPQHF | TGTGCCAGCAGTTTTCCCGGCAATCAGCCCCAGCATTTT
TRBJ2-7 | TRBV10-3 | once | TRBD1 | CAISEWKGDRGFEQYF | TGTGCCATCAGTGAGTGGAAGGGGGACAGGGGGTTCGAGCAGTACTTC
TRBJ1-1 | TRBV19 | few | TRBD1 | CASRRTGWVTEAFF | TGTGCCAGTAGAAGGACAGGGTGGGTGACTGAAGCTTTCTTT
TRBJ2-2 | TRBV3-1/TRBV3-2 | NA | TRBD2 | CASSPVLAGDRLMDTGELFF | TGTGCCAGCAGCCCAGTACTAGCGGGGGACCGCCTGATGGACACCGGGGAGCTGTTTTTT
TRBJ1-1 | TRBV7-9 | NA | NA | CASSLILGQVGRAFF | TGTGCCAGCAGCTTAATATTAGGCCAGGTTGGGAGAGCTTTCTTT
TRBJ1-1 | TRBV6-2/TRBV6-3 | NA | NA | CASSIYRVMNTEAFF | TGTGCCAGCAGTATCTACAGGGTAATGAACACTGAAGCTTTCTTT
TRBJ2-6 | TRBV5-1 | NA | TRBD1 | CASSLQGAPVKAGANVLTF | TGCGCCAGCAGCCTGCAGGGGGCGCCGGTGAAAGCTGGGGCCAACGTCCTGACTTTC
TRBJ1-2 | TRBV5-6 | NA | NA | CASSFRPPNRVGYTF | TGTGCCAGCAGCTTTCGTCCCCCAAACAGGGTTGGCTACACCTTC
TRBJ1-5 | TRBV6-2/TRBV6-3 | NA | TRBD1 | CASSYSIRGRQPQHF | TGTGCCAGCAGTTACTCGATAAGGGGGCGACAGCCCCAGCATTTT
TRBJ2-7 | TRBV6-2/TRBV6-3 | NA | NA | CASSYLHIPYEQYF | TGTGCCAGCAGTTACCTGCACATTCCCTACGAGCAGTACTTC